This is a list of T cell receptor beta chains from one sample in a study of cytomegalovirus exposure and HLA in healthy donors. The data were produced by immunoSEQ multiplex PCR, yet TCRdb's version contains in-frame clones alone and is incomplete. The sample includes hundreds of thousands of clones, less than 90% seen only once; the top ten take roughly 5.5%. Source material: PBMCs. These receptors were collected from a woman between 18 and 29 years old in good health and CMV-seronegative. CDR3s include the opening cysteine and the closing phenylalanine or tryptophan. D genes are given only for firm matches. Clone size, where shown, is once, few, many, or a class for clones that have expanded.

J gene,V gene,clone size,D gene,CDR3 protein,CDR3 DNA
TRBJ1-1,TRBV7-9,few,TRBD1,CASSWTGSGTEAFF,TGTGCCAGCAGCTGGACAGGGTCTGGCACTGAAGCTTTCTTT
TRBJ2-5,TRBV2,-,-,CASRFTETQETQYF,TGTGCCAGCAGGTTTACAGAGACCCAAGAGACCCAGTACTTC
TRBJ1-2,TRBV30,-,-,CAWSVLYGYTF,TGTGCCTGGAGTGTGCTCTATGGCTACACCTTC
TRBJ1-1,TRBV5-5,-,-,CASSLHGQNTEAFF,TGTGCCAGCAGCTTGCATGGCCAGAACACTGAAGCTTTCTTT
TRBJ1-1,TRBV30,once,-,CAWSPYGRGVHTNTEAFF,TGTGCCTGGAGTCCGTACGGGAGGGGGGTACACACGAACACTGAAGCTTTCTTT
TRBJ1-1,TRBV7-3,-,-,CASSSGQYTEAFF,TGTGCCAGCAGCTCCGGACAGTACACTGAAGCTTTCTTT
TRBJ2-5,TRBV19,-,TRBD1,CASSTGQGIQETQYF,TGTGCCAGTAGTACCGGACAGGGGATCCAAGAGACCCAGTACTTC
TRBJ1-3,TRBV5-6,-,-,CASSLAGQATGNTIYF,TGTGCCAGCAGCTTGGCTGGCCAGGCGACTGGAAACACCATATATTTT
TRBJ2-1,TRBV4-1,-,TRBD2,CASSQATSGGIYEQFF,TGCGCCAGCAGCCAAGCGACTAGCGGGGGGATCTATGAGCAGTTCTTC
TRBJ2-3,TRBV15,-,TRBD1,CATSSGGTGTRTDTQYF,TGTGCCACCAGCAGTGGGGGGACAGGTACCCGCACAGATACGCAGTATTTT
TRBJ2-5,TRBV6-1,once,TRBD2,CASSRSGRAEETQYF,TGTGCCAGCAGCCGTAGCGGGAGGGCGGAAGAGACCCAGTACTTC
TRBJ1-2,TRBV7-9,once,-,CASSAQENYGYTF,TGTGCCAGCAGCGCTCAGGAGAACTATGGCTACACCTTC
TRBJ2-7,TRBV5-1,once,-,CASSLGGKESVYEQYF,TGCGCCAGCAGCTTGGGAGGGAAAGAGTCGGTCTACGAGCAGTACTTC
TRBJ2-1,TRBV29-1,once,-,CSVGRGTRNEQFF,TGCAGCGTCGGAAGGGGAACTCGAAATGAGCAGTTCTTC
TRBJ2-1,TRBV28,-,-,CASSINEQFF,TGTGCCAGCAGTATAAATGAGCAGTTCTTC
TRBJ2-7,TRBV9,-,TRBD2,CASSLGLVPYEQYF,TGTGCCAGCAGCCTGGGACTAGTACCCTACGAGCAGTACTTC
TRBJ1-4,TRBV28,-,TRBD1,CASRTSGTGYEKLFF,TGTGCCAGCAGGACCTCCGGGACAGGTTATGAAAAACTGTTTTTT
TRBJ1-1,TRBV7-3,-,-,CASSTGPGTEAFF,TGTGCCAGCAGCACCGGGCCGGGCACTGAAGCTTTCTTT
TRBJ1-2,TRBV28,-,TRBD1,CASSSADRGNYGYTF,TGTGCCAGCAGTTCCGCAGACAGGGGTAACTATGGCTACACCTTC
TRBJ2-3,TRBV7-9,few,-,CASSLARIGPEDTQYF,TGTGCCAGCAGCTTAGCGCGGATAGGACCGGAAGATACGCAGTATTTT
TRBJ2-1,TRBV30,-,-,CAWSPSSSYNEQFF,TGTGCCTGGAGCCCTTCAAGCTCCTACAATGAGCAGTTCTTC
TRBJ2-1,TRBV6-6,-,TRBD1,CASSYMGQGTHEQFF,TGTGCCAGCAGTTACATGGGACAGGGTACCCATGAGCAGTTCTTC
TRBJ2-1,TRBV29-1,-,-,CSADARPLDEQFF,TGCAGCGCCGACGCCCGACCCCTAGATGAGCAGTTCTTC
TRBJ2-2,TRBV21-1,-,-,CASSKAGGPGELFF,TGTGCCAGCAGCAAAGCGGGAGGGCCCGGGGAGCTGTTTTTT
TRBJ2-7,TRBV13,-,-,CASSLGGTRAAYEQYF,TGTGCCAGCAGCTTAGGAGGGACGAGGGCAGCCTACGAGCAGTACTTC
TRBJ2-2,TRBV19,-,-,CASSMGLVNTGELFF,TGTGCCAGTAGTATGGGACTTGTCAACACCGGGGAGCTGTTTTTT
TRBJ1-1,TRBV7-2,-,-,CASTDRSLSTEAFF,TGTGCCAGCACCGACAGGTCGTTGAGCACTGAAGCTTTCTTT
TRBJ2-3,TRBV4-1,-,-,CASSQRVGGTDTQYF,TGCGCCAGCAGCCAAAGAGTAGGGGGGACAGATACGCAGTATTTT
TRBJ2-3,TRBV5-1,-,TRBD2,CASLPGGSPDTQYF,TGCGCCAGCCTTCCGGGCGGGAGCCCAGATACGCAGTATTTT
TRBJ1-2,TRBV5-1,-,-,CASSDGYGYTF,TGCGCCAGCAGCGATGGCTATGGCTACACCTTC
TRBJ2-1,TRBV5-1,-,-,CASSLIGQTYNEQFF,TGCGCCAGCAGCTTGATAGGCCAAACCTACAATGAGCAGTTCTTC
TRBJ1-2,TRBV27,-,TRBD1,CASSLAGQNTNYGYTF,TGTGCCAGCAGTTTAGCGGGACAGAACACTAACTATGGCTACACCTTC
TRBJ2-1,TRBV4-2,-,-,CASSQERGGAGLNEQFF,TGTGCCAGCAGCCAAGAACGAGGGGGAGCGGGGTTGAATGAGCAGTTCTTC
TRBJ1-1,TRBV27,-,TRBD1,CASSFLRDRPTEAFF,TGTGCCAGCAGTTTTCTCCGGGACAGGCCCACTGAAGCTTTCTTT
TRBJ2-5,TRBV7-2,once,-,CASSPGLRQETQYF,TGTGCCAGCAGCCCTGGTCTGAGGCAAGAGACCCAGTACTTC
TRBJ1-4,TRBV28,-,-,CASSLGGATNEKLFF,TGTGCCAGCAGTTTGGGGGGGGCAACTAATGAAAAACTGTTTTTT
TRBJ2-3,TRBV5-1,-,-,CASSHRDWASTDTQYF,TGCGCCAGCAGCCACCGGGACTGGGCTAGCACAGATACGCAGTATTTT
TRBJ2-7,TRBV29-1,-,TRBD1,CSVGDRNSYEQYF,TGCAGCGTCGGGGACAGGAACTCCTACGAGCAGTACTTC
TRBJ2-1,TRBV11-2,many,TRBD1,CASSSPGQGIYNEQFF,TGTGCCAGCAGCTCCCCGGGACAGGGGATATACAATGAGCAGTTCTTC
TRBJ1-6,TRBV21-1,-,-,CASTTEGGYNSPLHF,TGTGCCAGCACCACGGAGGGGGGGTACAATTCACCCCTCCACTTT
TRBJ2-2,TRBV30,few,TRBD1,CAWSVRDRVTGANTGELFF,TGTGCCTGGAGTGTACGGGACAGGGTCACGGGGGCGAACACCGGGGAGCTGTTTTTT
TRBJ2-2,TRBV6-6,once,-,CASSYSSSSTGELFF,TGTGCCAGCAGTTACTCCTCCTCAAGTACCGGGGAGCTGTTTTTT
TRBJ2-7,TRBV27,-,-,CASSPRDAIYEQYF,TGTGCCAGCAGTCCCCGGGACGCAATTTACGAGCAGTACTTC
TRBJ1-4,TRBV30,-,TRBD1,CAWRRDRDLFGKLFF,TGTGCCTGGAGAAGGGACAGGGACCTTTTTGGAAAACTGTTTTTT
TRBJ1-2,TRBV28,-,TRBD1,CASSGTGFGGYTF,TGTGCCAGCAGTGGGACAGGGTTCGGGGGCTACACCTTC
TRBJ1-5,TRBV5-1,-,TRBD1,CASSLTGAQPQHF,TGCGCCAGCAGCTTGACAGGGGCCCAGCCCCAGCATTTT
TRBJ1-1,TRBV4-2,-,-,CASSRAGQQGSTEAFF,TGTGCCAGCAGCCGAGCCGGACAGCAGGGAAGCACTGAAGCTTTCTTT
TRBJ1-1,TRBV6-6,-,-,CASNSGGTEAFF,TGTGCCAGCAACTCCGGGGGCACTGAAGCTTTCTTT
TRBJ2-5,TRBV4-1,few,-,CASSHASSAWETQYF,TGCGCCAGCAGCCACGCCTCTAGCGCATGGGAGACCCAGTACTTC
TRBJ2-7,TRBV5-1,-,-,CASSRPGDEQYF,TGCGCCAGCAGCCGGCCAGGTGATGAGCAGTACTTC
TRBJ1-1,TRBV7-2,few,-,CASSLQANTEAFF,TGTGCCAGCAGTCTGCAAGCGAACACTGAAGCTTTCTTT
TRBJ2-1,TRBV12-5,-,TRBD2,CASGLVKSGGLESYNEQFF,TGTGCTAGTGGTTTGGTAAAAAGCGGGGGCCTCGAATCCTACAATGAGCAGTTCTTC
TRBJ2-6,TRBV28,-,TRBD1,CASSFRTGSQAGANVLTF,TGTGCCAGCAGTTTTAGGACAGGGAGCCAGGCTGGGGCCAACGTCCTGACTTTC